The 17 T cell receptor beta chains below all came from one sample that was sequenced in a study of cytomegalovirus exposure and HLA in healthy donors. PCR amplification relied on 60 Vbeta primers (plus 13 Jbeta primers). Measured with immunoSEQ multiplex PCR; TCRdb has only the in-frame clones, and not every one. The table includes roughly 180,000 clones, around 75% detected once. The sequenced material came from PBMCs. These receptor sequences come from a middle-aged woman in good health and CMV-seropositive.

The sample holds a few counts of this clone. This chain uses TRBV5-5 with TRBJ2-7; possible D gene TRBD2, 6 bases. Looked up from germline, CDR1 is SGHKS and CDR2 is YYEKEE (reference sequence). The CDR3 runs to 13 residues. With 9 bases removed from V and 2 bases from J, the gap between germline ends came to 15 bases. CDR3 DNA sequence: TGTGCCATCCCGGGACTCCTAACCTACGAGCAGTACTTC. Translation gives CAIPGLLTYEQYF. The full variable domain, completed using reference TRBV5-5 and TRBJ2-7, is DAGVTQSPTHLIKTRGQQVTLRCSPISGHKSVSWYQQVLGQGPQFIFQYYEKEERGRGNFPDRFSARQFPNYSSELNVNALLLGDSALYLCAIPGLLTYEQYFGPGTRLTVT.

The chain has TRBV7-9 and TRBJ2-2; tentatively, D is TRBD1 (5 bases). This CDR3 is 13 amino acids long. V dropped 5 bases and J dropped 6 bases, with 10 bases sitting between them. Germline CDR1 and CDR2: SEHNR and FQNEAQ (reference sequence). The CDR3 is CASSAQGSGELFF. The CDR3 coding sequence is TGTGCCAGCAGCGCTCAGGGTTCCGGGGAGCTGTTTTTT.

This chain connects TRBV7-3 to TRBJ2-7, with D hard to call. Germline-derived CDR1 and CDR2 are SGHTA and FQGTGA. V was pared by 4 bases and J by 2 bases, with 3 bases between. CDR3 length: 11 residues. Here the CDR3 DNA reads TGTGCCAGCAGCTCCGCCTACGAGCAGTACTTC. Translating gives CASSSAYEQYF.

This clone was seen a few times. The chain recombines TRBV5-1 with TRBJ2-3, with TRBD2 matching over 10 bases. This CDR3 comprises 17 residues. Trimming at V came to 4 bases and at J to 7 bases, leaving 15 bases not matched to a gene. The V gene's germline CDR1 is SGHRS and CDR2 YFSETQ. The CDR3 DNA reads as TGCGCCAGCAGCCAGGCCCGGACTAGCGGAATCACCTATACGCAGTATTTT. Its translation: CASSQARTSGITYTQYF. Using reference TRBV5-1 and TRBJ2-3 for the parts outside the CDR3, the full variable domain is KAGVTQTPRYLIKTRGQQVTLSCSPISGHRSVSWYQQTPGQGLQFLFEYFSETQRNKGNFPGRFSGRQFSNSRSEMNVSTLELGDSALYLCASSQARTSGITYTQYFGPGTRLTVL.

The chain uses TRBV25-1 and TRBJ2-7; 9 positions match TRBD2. V was clipped by 1 base and J by 5 bases; unmatched bases: 6. The V gene's germline CDR1 is MGHDK and CDR2 SYGVNS. The CDR3 length is 15 residues. As DNA, the CDR3 is TGTGCCAGCAGTGAATCTCAGCGGGAGGTCCACGAGCAGTACTTC. It specifies CASSESQREVHEQYF.

V gene TRBV11-2 combines with J gene TRBJ2-7, with 12 bases matching TRBD2. The CDR3 is made up of 16 amino acids. V lost 1 base to trimming and J lost 4 bases; unmatched junction nucleotides: 5. Germline lookup yields CDR1 SGHAT and CDR2 FQNNGV. CDR3 in amino acids: CASSLGSSGRGYEQYF. The CDR3 nucleotides read TGTGCCAGCAGCTTAGGCTCTAGCGGGAGGGGTTACGAGCAGTACTTC. Together with reference TRBV11-2 and TRBJ2-7, the CDR3 gives the full variable domain: EAGVAQSPRYKIIEKRQSVAFWCNPISGHATLYWYQQILGQGPKLLIQFQNNGVVDDSQLPKDRFSAERLKGVDSTLKIQPAKLEDSAVYLCASSLGSSGRGYEQYFGPGTRLTVT.

The chain links TRBV28 to TRBJ2-3, with a tentative D call TRBD2 (6 bases). V was trimmed by 3 bases and J by 4 bases, leaving 14 bases between them. This CDR3 spans 15 amino acids. The germline gives CDR1 MDHEN, CDR2 SYDVKM. The CDR3 DNA reads as TGTGCCAGCAGTTTGGTGGGAGCGGGCCCAGATACGCAGTATTTT. This gives the protein CASSLVGAGPDTQYF.

The table lists this clone with a few counts. The rearrangement joins TRBV21-1 to TRBJ2-2; TRBD1 is the table's D call and was not checked against the DNA. TRBV21-1 is assigned pseudogene status. This CDR3 has 17 residues. The CDR3 sequence: CASSKLVWLLLTGELFF. The CDR3 nucleotides are TGTGCCAGCAGCAAACTGGTTTGGCTTCTGCTTACCGGGGAGCTGTTTTTT.

This clone is a singleton in its sample. This rearrangement joins TRBV7-8 to TRBJ2-7; the D gene is possibly TRBD1 (5 bases). CDR3 length: 15 amino acids. V gave up 0 bases and J gave up 2 bases, with 11 bases separating them. Germline loops: CDR1 SGHVS, CDR2 FQNEAQ. CDR3 bases: TGTGCCAGCAGCTTAGCACGGCAGGGAACCTACGAGCAGTACTTC. Translation: CASSLARQGTYEQYF.

This chain joins TRBV2 and TRBJ2-2, with 9 bases lining up with TRBD1. The CDR3 spans 14 residues. Germline V lookup: CDR1 SNHLY, CDR2 FYNNEI. Trimming cost V 8 bases and J 5 bases; bases outside gene matches: 6. In nucleotides, the CDR3 is TGTGCCAGCGGGGGACAGGGCGGAACCGGGGAGCTGTTTTTT. Residues: CASGGQGGTGELFF.

The genes are TRBV28 and TRBJ1-4; 9 bases fit TRBD1. The length of the CDR3 is 15 residues. V trimming: 7 bases; J trimming: 6 bases; junction bases outside the gene matches: 9. Germline V gene lookup returns CDR1 MDHEN and CDR2 SYDVKM. CDR3: CASNSAGTGHEKLFF. CDR3 bases: TGTGCCAGCAATTCAGCCGGGACAGGGCATGAAAAACTGTTTTTT.

This rearrangement joins TRBV21-1 to TRBJ2-7; TRBD1, the D gene given by the table, was not confirmed from the DNA. TRBV21-1 is a recognized pseudogene. This CDR3 has 21 residues. CDR3 in DNA: TGTGCCAGCAGCAAGATCTCGGGGGTGAACGACAGGGACTCTCGAGAGGGGGAGCAGTACTTC. Translated, it gives CASSKISGVNDRDSREGEQYF.

This clone came up once. The chain joins TRBV4-2 to TRBJ2-2; TRBD2 matches at 10 bases. This CDR3 has 18 residues. Germline CDR1 reads LGHNA; CDR2 reads YNFKEQ. V shed 1 base, J shed 7 bases, and the junction held 12 bases outside the gene matches. CDR3 DNA sequence: TGTGCCAGCAGCCAAGCGGCTAGCGGGAGTGGGGCTGACGGGGAGCTGTTTTTT. The encoded protein is CASSQAASGSGADGELFF.

This rearrangement joins TRBV9 to TRBJ2-7, with 7 bases fitting TRBD1. In germline, CDR1 is SGDLS, CDR2 YYNGEE. The V and J ends lost 4 bases and 7 bases, in that order; junction bases with no gene match: 11. The CDR3 loop spans 14 amino acids. CDR3 DNA sequence: TGTGCCAGCAGCCCGACAGGGCCCCTGGGAGAGCAGTACTTC. Protein product: CASSPTGPLGEQYF.

The chain carries TRBV28 and TRBJ1-4, with D possibly being TRBD1 (6 bases). V lost 6 bases to trimming and J lost 8 bases, with 10 bases between them. The CDR3 consists of 12 residues. Germline CDR1 MDHEN, CDR2 SYDVKM. CDR3 loop: CASRFTGEKLFF. Here the CDR3 DNA reads TGTGCCAGCAGATTTACAGGGGAAAAACTGTTTTTT.

This clone has just one count. The V and J genes are TRBV18 and TRBJ1-1; tentatively, D is TRBD1 (5 bases). The germline V gene encodes CDR1 KGHSH and CDR2 LQKENI. The V end was cut by 2 bases, the J end by 0 bases, with 16 bases between. CDR3 length: 17 residues. The CDR3 DNA follows: TGTGCCAGCTCACCATTGGCAGGGTCGGAAATGAACACTGAAGCTTTCTTT. Its translation: CASSPLAGSEMNTEAFF.

This clone has more than one count but fewer than ten. The rearrangement links TRBV7-2 to TRBJ2-3; 7 bases map to TRBD2. V trimming: 2 bases; J trimming: 1 base; junction bases outside the gene matches: 6. This CDR3 contains 16 residues. Germline CDR1 SGHTA, CDR2 FQGNSA. CDR3 residues: CASSLSFSGRTDTQYF. DNA for the CDR3: TGTGCCAGCAGCTTATCCTTTAGCGGGCGCACAGATACGCAGTATTTT.